This TCR beta chain was captured by sequencing in a study of blood T cells in healthy people across ages. Study results and caveats: Compared with aged donors, long-lived donors showed fewer expanded clones, suggesting selection.

Healthy Caucasian individuals from Russia aged roughly 6 to 100 were enrolled as donors. Each donor had around 9.2 milliliters of peripheral blood drawn. With a J-beta primer mix and a sample-barcoded 5' primer, a second PCR ran about 7 to 11 cycles. TCRdb fed the 5' RACE reads into MiXCR, producing one record per CDR3 protein. Among about 1.6 million distinct CDR3 sequences listed, 30% to 40% were seen once. As for this clonotype: Its specificity is not known. A read error may produce the germline difference seen at one junction end.

This CDR3 contains 14 residues. Germline V lookup: CDR1 MNHNS, CDR2 SASEGT. The sequenced material came from blood. The V call is TRBV6-1, the J call TRBJ2-6; TRBD1 aligns across 7 bases. The clonotype was recovered from a woman aged 25-40 years in good health. CDR3 sequence (DNA): TGTGCCAGCATTGAACAGGGGTGGGCCAACGTCCTGACTTTC. Translation: CASIEQGWANVLTF.